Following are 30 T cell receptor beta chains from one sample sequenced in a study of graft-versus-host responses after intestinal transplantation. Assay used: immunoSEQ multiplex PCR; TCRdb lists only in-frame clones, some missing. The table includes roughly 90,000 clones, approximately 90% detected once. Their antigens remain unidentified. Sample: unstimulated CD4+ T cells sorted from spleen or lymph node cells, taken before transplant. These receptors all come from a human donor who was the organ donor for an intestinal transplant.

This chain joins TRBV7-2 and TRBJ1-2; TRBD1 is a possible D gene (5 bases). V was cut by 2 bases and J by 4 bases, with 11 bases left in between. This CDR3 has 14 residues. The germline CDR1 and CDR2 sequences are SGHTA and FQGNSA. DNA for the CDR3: TGTGCCAGCAGCTTATGGGGGAGGAGCTATGGCTACACCTTC. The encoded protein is CASSLWGRSYGYTF.

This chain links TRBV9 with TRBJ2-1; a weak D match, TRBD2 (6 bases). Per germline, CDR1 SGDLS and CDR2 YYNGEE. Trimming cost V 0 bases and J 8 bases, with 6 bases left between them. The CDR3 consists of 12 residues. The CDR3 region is CASSVGGDEQFF. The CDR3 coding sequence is TGTGCCAGCAGCGTAGGGGGGGATGAGCAGTTCTTC. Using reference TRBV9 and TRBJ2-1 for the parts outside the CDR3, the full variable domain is DSGVTQTPKHLITATGQRVTLRCSPRSGDLSVYWYQQSLDQGLQFLIQYYNGEERAKGNILERFSAQQFPDLHSELNLSSLELGDSALYFCASSVGGDEQFFGPGTRLTVL.

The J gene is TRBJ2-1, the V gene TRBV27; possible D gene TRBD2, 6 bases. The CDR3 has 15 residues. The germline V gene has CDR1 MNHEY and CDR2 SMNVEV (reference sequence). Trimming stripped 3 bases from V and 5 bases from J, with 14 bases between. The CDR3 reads CASSFLLAVNNEQFF. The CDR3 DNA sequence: TGTGCCAGCAGTTTCTTACTAGCAGTTAACAATGAGCAGTTCTTC.

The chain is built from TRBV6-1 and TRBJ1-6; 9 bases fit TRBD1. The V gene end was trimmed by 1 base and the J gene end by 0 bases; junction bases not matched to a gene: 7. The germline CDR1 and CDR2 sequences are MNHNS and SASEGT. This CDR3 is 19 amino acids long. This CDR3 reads CASSEVVGQGYSYNSPLHF. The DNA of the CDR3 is TGTGCCAGCAGTGAAGTGGTCGGACAGGGGTACTCCTATAATTCACCCCTCCACTTT.

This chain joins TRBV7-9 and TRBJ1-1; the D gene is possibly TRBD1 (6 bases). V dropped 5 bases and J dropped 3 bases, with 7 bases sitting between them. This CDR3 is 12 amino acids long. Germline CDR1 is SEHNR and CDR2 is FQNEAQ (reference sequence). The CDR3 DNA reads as TGTGCCAGCAGCCCAGGGGACACTGAAGCTTTCTTT. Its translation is CASSPGDTEAFF. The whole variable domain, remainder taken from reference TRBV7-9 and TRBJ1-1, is DTGVSQNPRHKITKRGQNVTFRCDPISEHNRLYWYRQTLGQGPEFLTYFQNEAQLEKSRLLSDRFSAERPKGSFSTLEIQRTEQGDSAMYLCASSPGDTEAFFGQGTRLTVV.

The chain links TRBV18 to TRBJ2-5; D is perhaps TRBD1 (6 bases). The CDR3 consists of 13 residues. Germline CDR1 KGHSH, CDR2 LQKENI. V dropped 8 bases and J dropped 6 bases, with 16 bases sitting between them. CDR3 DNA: TGTGCCAGCACCCCCCAGGGGTATCAGACCCAGTACTTC. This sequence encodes CASTPQGYQTQYF.

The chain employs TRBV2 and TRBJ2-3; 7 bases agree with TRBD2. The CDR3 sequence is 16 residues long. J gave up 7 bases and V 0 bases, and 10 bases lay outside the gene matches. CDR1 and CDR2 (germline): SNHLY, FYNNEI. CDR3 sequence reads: CASSEAGLAEWHTQYF. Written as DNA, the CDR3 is TGTGCCAGCAGTGAAGCTGGGCTAGCGGAGTGGCATACGCAGTATTTT.

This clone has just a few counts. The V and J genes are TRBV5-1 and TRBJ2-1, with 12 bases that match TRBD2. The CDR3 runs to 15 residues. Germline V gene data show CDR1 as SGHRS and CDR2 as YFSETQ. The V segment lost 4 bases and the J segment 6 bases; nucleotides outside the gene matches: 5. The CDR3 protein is CASSRLAGVLNEQFF. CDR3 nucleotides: TGCGCCAGCAGCAGACTAGCGGGAGTTCTCAATGAGCAGTTCTTC.

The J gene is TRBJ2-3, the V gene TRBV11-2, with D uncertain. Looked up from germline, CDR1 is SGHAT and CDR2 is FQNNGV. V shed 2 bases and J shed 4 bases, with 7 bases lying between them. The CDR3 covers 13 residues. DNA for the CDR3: TGTGCCAGCAGCTTAAATCGGGCAGATACGCAGTATTTT. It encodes CASSLNRADTQYF.

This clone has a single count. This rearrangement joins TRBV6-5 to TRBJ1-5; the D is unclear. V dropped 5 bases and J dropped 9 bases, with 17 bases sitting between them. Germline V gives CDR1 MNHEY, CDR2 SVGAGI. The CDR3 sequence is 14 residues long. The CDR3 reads CASSAGSLVGPQHF. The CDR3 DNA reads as TGTGCCAGCAGTGCGGGCTCCCTTGTCGGGCCCCAGCATTTT.

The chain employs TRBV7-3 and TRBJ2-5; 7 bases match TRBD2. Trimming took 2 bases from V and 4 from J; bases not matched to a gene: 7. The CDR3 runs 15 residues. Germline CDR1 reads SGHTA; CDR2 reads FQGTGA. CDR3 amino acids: CASSLLAGVGETQYF. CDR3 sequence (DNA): TGTGCCAGCAGCTTACTTGCGGGAGTGGGAGAGACCCAGTACTTC. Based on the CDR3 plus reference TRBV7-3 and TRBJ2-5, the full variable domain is GAGVSQTPSNKVTEKGKYVELRCDPISGHTALYWYRQSLGQGPEFLIYFQGTGAADDSGLPNDRFFAVRPEGSVSTLKIQRTERGDSAVYLCASSLLAGVGETQYFGPGTRLLVL.

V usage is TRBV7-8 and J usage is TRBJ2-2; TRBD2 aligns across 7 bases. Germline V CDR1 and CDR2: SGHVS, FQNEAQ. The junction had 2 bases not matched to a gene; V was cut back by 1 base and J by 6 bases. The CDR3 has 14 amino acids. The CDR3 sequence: CASSLGLAAGELFF. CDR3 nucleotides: TGTGCCAGCAGCTTAGGGCTAGCGGCCGGGGAGCTGTTTTTT. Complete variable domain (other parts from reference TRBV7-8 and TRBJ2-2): GAGVSQSPRYKVAKRGQDVALRCDPISGHVSLFWYQQALGQGPEFLTYFQNEAQLDKSGLPSDRFFAERPEGSVSTLKIQRTQQEDSAVYLCASSLGLAAGELFFGEGSRLTVL.

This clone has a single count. The CDR3 sequence is CASSFFAGETQYF. In nucleotides, the CDR3 is TGTGCCAGCAGCTTCTTCGCGGGGGAGACCCAGTACTTC. This chain joins TRBV7-2 and TRBJ2-5, with a tentative D call TRBD2 (6 bases). Between the trimmed V and J ends, which lost 3 bases and 5 bases, there was a span of 10 bases. Germline assignment: CDR1 SGHTA and CDR2 FQGNSA. The CDR3 is 13 amino acids.

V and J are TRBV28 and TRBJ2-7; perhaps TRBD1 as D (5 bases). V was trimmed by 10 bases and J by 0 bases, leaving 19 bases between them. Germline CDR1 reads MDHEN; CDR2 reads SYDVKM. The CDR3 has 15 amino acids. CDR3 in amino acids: CATQARGYSSYEQYF. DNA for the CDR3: TGTGCCACCCAGGCTAGGGGCTATAGCTCCTACGAGCAGTACTTC.

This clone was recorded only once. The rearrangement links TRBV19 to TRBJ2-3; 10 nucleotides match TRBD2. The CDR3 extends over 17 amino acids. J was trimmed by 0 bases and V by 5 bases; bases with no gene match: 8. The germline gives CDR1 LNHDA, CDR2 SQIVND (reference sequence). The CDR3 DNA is TGTGCCAGTAGTCGAGCGGGAGGGTCCCGTAGCACAGATACGCAGTATTTT. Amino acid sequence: CASSRAGGSRSTDTQYF. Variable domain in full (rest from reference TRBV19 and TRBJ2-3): DGGITQSPKYLFRKEGQNVTLSCEQNLNHDAMYWYRQDPGQGLRLIYYSQIVNDFQKGDIAEGYSVSREKKESFPLTVTSAQKNPTAFYLCASSRAGGSRSTDTQYFGPGTRLTVL.

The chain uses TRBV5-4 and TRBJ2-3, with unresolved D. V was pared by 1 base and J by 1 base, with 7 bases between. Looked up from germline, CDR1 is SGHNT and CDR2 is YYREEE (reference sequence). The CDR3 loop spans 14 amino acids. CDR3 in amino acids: CASSLWQGTDTQYF. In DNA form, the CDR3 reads TGTGCCAGCAGCTTGTGGCAGGGCACAGATACGCAGTATTTT.

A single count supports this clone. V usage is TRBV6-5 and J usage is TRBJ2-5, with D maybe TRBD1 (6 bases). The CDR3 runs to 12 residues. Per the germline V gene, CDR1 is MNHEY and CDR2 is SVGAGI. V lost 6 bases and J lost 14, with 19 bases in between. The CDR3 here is CASRNWTVPLYF. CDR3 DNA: TGTGCCAGCAGAAACTGGACAGTACCGCTTTACTTC.

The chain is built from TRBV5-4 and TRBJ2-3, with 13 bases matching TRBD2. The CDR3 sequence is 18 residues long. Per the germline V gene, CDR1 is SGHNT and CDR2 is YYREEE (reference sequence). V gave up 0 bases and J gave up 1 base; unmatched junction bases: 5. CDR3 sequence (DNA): TGTGCCAGCAGCTTGGAGACTAGCGGGGGGCGCGGCACAGATACGCAGTATTTT. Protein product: CASSLETSGGRGTDTQYF.

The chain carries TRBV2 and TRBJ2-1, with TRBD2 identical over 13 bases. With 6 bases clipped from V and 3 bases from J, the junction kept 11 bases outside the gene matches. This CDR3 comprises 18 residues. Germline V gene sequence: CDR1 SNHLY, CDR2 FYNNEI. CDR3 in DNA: TGTGCCAGCAGCGCCCCGGGACTAGCGGGGCCAGTCTACAATGAGCAGTTCTTC. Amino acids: CASSAPGLAGPVYNEQFF.

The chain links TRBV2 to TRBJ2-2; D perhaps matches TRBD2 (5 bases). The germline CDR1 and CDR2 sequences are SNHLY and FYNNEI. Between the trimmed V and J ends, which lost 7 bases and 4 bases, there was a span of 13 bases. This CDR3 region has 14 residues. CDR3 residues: CASKGARGTGELFF. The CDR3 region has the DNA TGTGCCAGCAAAGGTGCCCGGGGCACCGGGGAGCTGTTTTTT.

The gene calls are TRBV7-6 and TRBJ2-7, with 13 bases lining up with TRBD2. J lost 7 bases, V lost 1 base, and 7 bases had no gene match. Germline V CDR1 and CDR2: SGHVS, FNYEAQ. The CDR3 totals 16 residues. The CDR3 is CASSLGGLAGSGEQYF. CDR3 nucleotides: TGTGCCAGCAGCTTAGGGGGACTAGCGGGGTCCGGAGAGCAGTACTTC.

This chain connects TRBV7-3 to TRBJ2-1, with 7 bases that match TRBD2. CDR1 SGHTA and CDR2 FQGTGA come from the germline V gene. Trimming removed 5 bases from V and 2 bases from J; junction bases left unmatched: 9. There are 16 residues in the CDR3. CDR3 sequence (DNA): TGTGCCAGCAGCCCCAACCCAGCGGGGACCTACAATGAGCAGTTCTTC. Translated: CASSPNPAGTYNEQFF.

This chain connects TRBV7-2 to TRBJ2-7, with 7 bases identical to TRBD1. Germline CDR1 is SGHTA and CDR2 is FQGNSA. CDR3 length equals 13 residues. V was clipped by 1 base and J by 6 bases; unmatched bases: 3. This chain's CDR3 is CASSLVGDSEQYF. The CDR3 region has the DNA TGTGCCAGCAGCTTAGTCGGGGACAGCGAGCAGTACTTC.

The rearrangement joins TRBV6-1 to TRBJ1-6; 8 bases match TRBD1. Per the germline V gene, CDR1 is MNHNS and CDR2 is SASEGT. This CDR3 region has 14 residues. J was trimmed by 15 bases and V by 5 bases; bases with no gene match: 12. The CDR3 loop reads CASSRLRDRLLLHF. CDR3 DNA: TGTGCCAGCAGTCGACTCCGGGACAGGCTTCTCCTCCACTTT.

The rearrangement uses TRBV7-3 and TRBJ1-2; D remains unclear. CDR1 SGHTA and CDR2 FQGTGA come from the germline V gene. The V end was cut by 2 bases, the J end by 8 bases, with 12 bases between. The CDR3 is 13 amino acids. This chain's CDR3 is CASSLYGEVGYTF. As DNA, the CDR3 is TGTGCCAGCAGCTTATACGGGGAGGTGGGCTACACCTTC.

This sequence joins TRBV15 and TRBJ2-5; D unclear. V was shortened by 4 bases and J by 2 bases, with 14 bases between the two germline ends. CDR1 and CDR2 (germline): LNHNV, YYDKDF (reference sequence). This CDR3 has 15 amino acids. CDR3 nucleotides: TGTGCCACCAGCACCGCTCGGGTGCGGCAAGAGACCCAGTACTTC. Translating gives CATSTARVRQETQYF.

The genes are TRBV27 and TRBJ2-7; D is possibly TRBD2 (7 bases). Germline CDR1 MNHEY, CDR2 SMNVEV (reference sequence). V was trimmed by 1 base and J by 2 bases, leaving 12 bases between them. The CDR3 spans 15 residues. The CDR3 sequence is CASSLLGGAPYEQYF. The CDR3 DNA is TGTGCCAGCAGTTTATTGGGGGGGGCACCCTACGAGCAGTACTTC.

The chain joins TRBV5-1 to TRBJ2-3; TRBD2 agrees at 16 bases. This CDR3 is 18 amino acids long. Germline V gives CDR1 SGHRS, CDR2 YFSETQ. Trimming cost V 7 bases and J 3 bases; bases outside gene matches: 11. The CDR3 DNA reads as TGCGCCAGCCTGGAGGGACTAGCGGGGGGGCGTGGGACAGATACGCAGTATTTT. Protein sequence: CASLEGLAGGRGTDTQYF. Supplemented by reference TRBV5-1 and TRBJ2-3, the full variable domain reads KAGVTQTPRYLIKTRGQQVTLSCSPISGHRSVSWYQQTPGQGLQFLFEYFSETQRNKGNFPGRFSGRQFSNSRSEMNVSTLELGDSALYLCASLEGLAGGRGTDTQYFGPGTRLTVL.

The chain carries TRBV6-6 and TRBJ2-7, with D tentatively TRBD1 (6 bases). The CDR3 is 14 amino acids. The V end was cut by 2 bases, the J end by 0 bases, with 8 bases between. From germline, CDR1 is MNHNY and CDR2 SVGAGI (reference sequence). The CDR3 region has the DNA TGTGCCAGCAGTTACCGGGACAACTCCTACGAGCAGTACTTC. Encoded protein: CASSYRDNSYEQYF.

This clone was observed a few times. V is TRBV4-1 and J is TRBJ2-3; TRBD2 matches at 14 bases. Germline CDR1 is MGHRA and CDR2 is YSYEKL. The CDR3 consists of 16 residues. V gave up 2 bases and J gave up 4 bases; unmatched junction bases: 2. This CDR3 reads CASSQPGLAGADTQYF. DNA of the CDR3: TGCGCCAGCAGCCAACCGGGACTAGCGGGAGCAGATACGCAGTATTTT.